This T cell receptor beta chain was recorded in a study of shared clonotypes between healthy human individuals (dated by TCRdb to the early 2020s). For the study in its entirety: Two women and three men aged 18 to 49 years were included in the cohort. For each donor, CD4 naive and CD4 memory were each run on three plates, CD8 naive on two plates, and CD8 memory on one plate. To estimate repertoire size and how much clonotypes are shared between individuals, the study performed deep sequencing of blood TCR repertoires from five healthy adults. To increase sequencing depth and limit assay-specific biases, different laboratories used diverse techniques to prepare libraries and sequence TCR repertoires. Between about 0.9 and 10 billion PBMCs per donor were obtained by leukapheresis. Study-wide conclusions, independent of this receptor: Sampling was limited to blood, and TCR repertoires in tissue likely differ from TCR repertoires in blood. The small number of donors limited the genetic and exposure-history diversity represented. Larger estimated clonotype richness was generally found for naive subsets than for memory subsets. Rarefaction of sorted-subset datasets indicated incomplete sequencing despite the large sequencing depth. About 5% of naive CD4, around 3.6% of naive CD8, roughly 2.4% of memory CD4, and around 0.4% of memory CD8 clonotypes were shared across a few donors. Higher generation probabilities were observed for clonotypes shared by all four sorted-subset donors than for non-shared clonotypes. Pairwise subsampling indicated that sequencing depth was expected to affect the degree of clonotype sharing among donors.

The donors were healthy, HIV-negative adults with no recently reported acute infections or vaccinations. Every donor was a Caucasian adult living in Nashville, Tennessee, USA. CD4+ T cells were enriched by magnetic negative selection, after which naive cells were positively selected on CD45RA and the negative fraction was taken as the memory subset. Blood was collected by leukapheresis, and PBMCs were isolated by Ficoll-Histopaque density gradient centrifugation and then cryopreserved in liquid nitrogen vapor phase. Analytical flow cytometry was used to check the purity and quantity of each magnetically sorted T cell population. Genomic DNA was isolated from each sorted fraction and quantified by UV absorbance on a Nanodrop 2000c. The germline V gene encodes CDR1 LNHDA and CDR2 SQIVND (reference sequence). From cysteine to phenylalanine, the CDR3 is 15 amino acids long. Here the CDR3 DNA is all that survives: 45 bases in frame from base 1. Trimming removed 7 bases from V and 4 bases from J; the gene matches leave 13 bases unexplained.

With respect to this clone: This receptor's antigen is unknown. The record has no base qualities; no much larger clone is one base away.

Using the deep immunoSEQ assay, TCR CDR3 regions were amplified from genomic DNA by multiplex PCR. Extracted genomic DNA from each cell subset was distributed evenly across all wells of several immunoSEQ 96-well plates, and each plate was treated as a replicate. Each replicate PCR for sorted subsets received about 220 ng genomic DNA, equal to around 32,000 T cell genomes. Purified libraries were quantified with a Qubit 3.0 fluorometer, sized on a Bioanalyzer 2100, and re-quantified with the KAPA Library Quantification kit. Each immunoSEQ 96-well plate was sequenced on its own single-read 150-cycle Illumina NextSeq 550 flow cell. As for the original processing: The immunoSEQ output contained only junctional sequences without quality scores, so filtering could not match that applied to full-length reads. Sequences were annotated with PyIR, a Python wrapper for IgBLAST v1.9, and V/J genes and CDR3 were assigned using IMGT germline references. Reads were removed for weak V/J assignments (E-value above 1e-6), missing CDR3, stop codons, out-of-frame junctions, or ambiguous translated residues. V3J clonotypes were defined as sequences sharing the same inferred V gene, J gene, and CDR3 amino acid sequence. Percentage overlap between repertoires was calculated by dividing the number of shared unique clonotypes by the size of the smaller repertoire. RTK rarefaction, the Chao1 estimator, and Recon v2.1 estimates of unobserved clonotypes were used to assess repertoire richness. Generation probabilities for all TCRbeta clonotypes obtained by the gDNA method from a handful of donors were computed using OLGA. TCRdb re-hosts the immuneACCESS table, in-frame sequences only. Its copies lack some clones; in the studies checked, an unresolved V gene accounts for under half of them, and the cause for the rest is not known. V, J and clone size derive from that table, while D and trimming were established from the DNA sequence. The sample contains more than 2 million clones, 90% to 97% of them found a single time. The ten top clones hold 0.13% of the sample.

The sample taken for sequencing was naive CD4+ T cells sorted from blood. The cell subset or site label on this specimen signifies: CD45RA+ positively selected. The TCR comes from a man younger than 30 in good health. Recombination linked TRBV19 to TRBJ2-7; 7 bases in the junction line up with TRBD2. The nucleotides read TGTGCCAGTAAGATAGCGGCGGGAGCGGGGTACGAGCAGTACTTC. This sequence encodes CASKIAAGAGYEQYF.